The T cell receptor (beta chain) described here comes from a study of cytomegalovirus exposure and HLA in healthy donors. Turning to the study itself: Genetic ancestry analysis placed over 75% of the roughly 400 donors that were genotyped in the Caucasian-associated cluster. Study observations and caveats: Later, an analysis showed that TCR beta chains associated with HLA were more clonally expanded than others that were equally common. Most TCRs appeared rarely, but some public TCRs recurred in many donors.

This CDR3 spans 14 amino acids. V lost 5 bases to trimming and J lost 4 bases, with 14 bases between them. Germline V gene lookup returns CDR1 SEHNR and CDR2 FQNEAQ (reference sequence). This PCR relied on a set of 60 Vbeta primers and 13 Jbeta primers. The protocol was immunoSEQ multiplex PCR, while the TCRdb copy is restricted to in-frame clones and leaves out a portion. The table lists 85,000 to 95,000 clones, 76% of them singletons. Details on this clone: What it recognizes is unknown.

V and J are TRBV7-9 and TRBJ1-1; D call uncertain. The clonotype was recovered from a man younger than 45 in good health and CMV-seropositive. The sample taken for sequencing was PBMCs. CDR3 coding DNA: TGTGCCAGCAGCCCCATTTACCGGGGCACTGAAGCTTTCTTT. This codes for CASSPIYRGTEAFF.